What follows are 27 T cell receptor beta chains derived from one specimen sequenced in a study of CD8 T cells in Susac syndrome. RNA was extracted with the RNeasy kit, and a quantity of roughly 0.45 to 1 ug was reverse transcribed using random hexamers. TCRdb called the immunoSEQ multiplex PCR reads again in MiXCR, with one record for every CDR3 protein. The profile covers just under 95,000 distinct CDR3 sequences, with 85% to 95% appearing a single time and roughly 0.31% taken by the ten largest. The sample consisted of CD4+ T cells from PBMCs. These receptor sequences come from a human donor with Susac syndrome.

The chain has TRBV29-1 and TRBJ2-5; D may be TRBD1 or TRBD2 (5 bases each). CDR1 SQVTM and CDR2 ANQGSEA come from the germline V gene. Trimming took 2 bases from V and 9 from J, leaving 19 bases between them. The CDR3 runs 14 residues. The CDR3 bases are TGCAGCGTTGAAATCGGCAGCCGGGTGGGGGCCCAGTACTTC. It is translated as CSVEIGSRVGAQYF.

The rearrangement links TRBV20-1 to TRBJ2-5, with 8 bases aligning to TRBD2. CDR3 length equals 14 residues. Losses at the gene ends were 5 bases for V and 4 bases for J; bases not matched to a gene: 9. CDR1 is DFQATT, CDR2 SNEGSKA, per germline (reference sequence). CDR3 residues: CSAARGGLGETQYF. The CDR3 DNA is TGCAGTGCTGCCCGGGGGGGCCTTGGAGAGACCCAGTACTTC.

The gene calls are TRBV3-1 and TRBJ2-1; TRBD2 might be the D (6 bases). The CDR3 has 16 amino acids. Germline loops: CDR1 LGHDT, CDR2 YNNKEL (reference sequence). The V end was cut by 0 bases, the J end by 4 bases, with 13 bases between. The CDR3: CASSQDLAGIYNEQFF. The CDR3 bases are TGTGCCAGCAGCCAAGATTTGGCGGGGATATACAATGAGCAGTTCTTC.

The V call is TRBV5-6, the J call TRBJ2-6; tentative D call: TRBD2 (5 bases). Trimming removed 3 bases at V and 2 bases at J, with 9 bases between. CDR1 is SGHDT and CDR2 is YYEEEE in the germline V gene. The CDR3 sequence is 15 residues long. CDR3 nucleotide sequence: TGTGCCAGCAGCTCGGGATTGGCTGGGGCCAACGTCCTGACTTTC. Translation: CASSSGLAGANVLTF.

The chain combines TRBV21-1 with TRBJ2-1; the table's D call TRBD1 went unverified against the DNA. TRBV21-1 is shown as a pseudogene. The CDR3 runs to 14 residues. In DNA, the CDR3 is TGTGCCAGCAGCAAAGGGGACGGATACAATGAGCAGTTCTTC. It specifies CASSKGDGYNEQFF.

The chain carries TRBV6-2 or TRBV6-3 and TRBJ2-2; D gene ambiguous. This CDR3 is built from 16 residues. Germline loops: CDR1 MNHEY, CDR2 SVGEGT. The germline V and J ends were trimmed by 6 bases and 0 bases, with 14 bases remaining between them. Here the CDR3 DNA reads TGTGCCAGCAGGGATAGCCCCCCCACGAACACCGGGGAGCTGTTTTTT. Protein: CASRDSPPTNTGELFF.

The V and J genes are TRBV29-1 and TRBJ2-1; either TRBD1 or TRBD2 may fit D (5 bases each). The CDR3 loop spans 14 amino acids. Germline values: CDR1 SQVTM, CDR2 ANQGSEA. Trimming took off 5 bases at V and 6 bases at J, with 17 bases between the two ends. The CDR3 sequence: CSVRRDALSNEQFF. The CDR3 nucleotides are TGCAGCGTTCGCCGGGACGCCCTCTCCAATGAGCAGTTCTTC.

The V and J genes are TRBV27 and TRBJ1-1, with unresolved D. CDR1 MNHEY and CDR2 SMNVEV come from the germline V gene (reference sequence). Trimming took 2 bases from V and 6 from J, leaving 13 bases between them. CDR3 size: 14 residues. For the CDR3, the DNA is TGTGCCAGCAGTTTACGGGTCCCCCTTTCTGAAGCTTTCTTT. Translating it yields CASSLRVPLSEAFF.

The V and J genes are TRBV3-1 and TRBJ2-3, with 7 bases aligning to TRBD2. The germline CDR1 and CDR2 sequences are LGHDT and YNNKEL (reference sequence). CDR3 length equals 17 residues. Trimming at V came to 0 bases and at J to 3 bases, leaving 9 bases not matched to a gene. CDR3 DNA: TGTGCCAGCAGCCAAGATCCGGGAGGAAGAGCGACAGATACGCAGTATTTT. Translation gives CASSQDPGGRATDTQYF.

The V call is TRBV7-9, the J call TRBJ2-5; 9 nucleotides agree with TRBD2. Per the germline V gene, CDR1 is SEHNR and CDR2 is FQNEAQ (reference sequence). The CDR3 spans 15 residues. J lost 2 bases, V lost 3 bases, and 4 bases had no gene match. CDR3 in DNA: TGTGCCAGCAGCTTGAGCGGGGGGCCTCAAGAGACCCAGTACTTC. This translates into CASSLSGGPQETQYF.

The CDR3 sequence: CASSQGPANSNQPQHF. Written as DNA, the CDR3 is TGCGCCAGCAGCCAAGGGCCAGCTAATAGCAATCAGCCCCAGCATTTT. The chain employs TRBV4-3 and TRBJ1-5; D is undetermined. The V end lost 1 base, the J end lost 0 bases, and 10 bases lay between the germline ends. Germline V CDR1 and CDR2: LGHNA, YSLEER. This CDR3 region has 16 residues.

V usage is TRBV3-1 and J usage is TRBJ2-6; no definite D call. Germline values: CDR1 LGHDT, CDR2 YNNKEL (reference sequence). The V end lost 6 bases, the J end lost 0 bases, and 12 bases lay between the germline ends. This CDR3 contains 16 residues. The DNA for the CDR3 is TGTGCCAGCAGGCTGTCTGGCACCTCTGGGGCCAACGTCCTGACTTTC. This sequence encodes CASRLSGTSGANVLTF.

The genes are TRBV11-3 and TRBJ2-3; 9 positions match TRBD1. In germline, CDR1 is SGHNT, CDR2 YENEEA. The CDR3 has 16 residues. Losses at the gene ends were 5 bases for V and 1 base for J; bases not matched to a gene: 7. CDR3 amino acids: CASSAFTGGGTDTQYF. The CDR3 DNA follows: TGTGCCAGCAGCGCGTTTACAGGGGGCGGCACAGATACGCAGTATTTT.

The chain recombines TRBV28 with TRBJ2-1; 7 nucleotides align to TRBD2. Germline CDR1 reads MDHEN; CDR2 reads SYDVKM. The CDR3 runs 16 residues. Germline trimming cut 6 bases from V and 0 bases from J; bases unmatched to any gene: 8. The CDR3 protein is CASRKKRGSSYNEQFF. Here the CDR3 DNA reads TGTGCCAGCAGAAAAAAGCGGGGCAGCTCCTACAATGAGCAGTTCTTC.

The chain carries TRBV9 and TRBJ2-3, with TRBD2 identical over 9 bases. Germline trimming cut 4 bases from V and 1 base from J; bases unmatched to any gene: 4. This CDR3 is built from 15 residues. Germline CDR1 reads SGDLS; CDR2 reads YYNGEE. The CDR3 nucleotides read TGTGCCAGCAGCTCGCGGACTAGCGGCACAGATACGCAGTATTTT. Translation gives CASSSRTSGTDTQYF.

V usage is TRBV18 and J usage is TRBJ1-5, with D possibly matching TRBD1 (6 bases). The V and J ends lost 6 bases and 3 bases respectively, with 9 bases between them. Looked up from germline, CDR1 is KGHSH and CDR2 is LQKENI. This CDR3 region has 13 residues. CDR3 sequence reads: CASSRDNNQPQHF. The CDR3 bases are TGTGCCAGCTCTAGGGACAACAATCAGCCCCAGCATTTT.

This clonotype has a single count. The J gene is TRBJ2-2, the V gene TRBV7-3; D is unclear. CDR3 size: 13 residues. Trimming took off 5 bases at V and 0 bases at J, with 4 bases between the two ends. The germline CDR1 and CDR2 sequences are SGHTA and FQGTGA. The CDR3 loop reads CASSGTNTGELFF. CDR3 DNA: TGTGCCAGCAGCGGAACGAACACCGGGGAGCTGTTTTTT.

The V call is TRBV19, the J call TRBJ2-7; D tentatively reads TRBD1 or TRBD2 (5 bases each). The V gene lost 10 bases and the J gene lost 6 bases, with 16 bases spanning the gap. This CDR3 comprises 12 residues. Germline V gene lookup returns CDR1 LNHDA and CDR2 SQIVND (reference sequence). CDR3 sequence: CATGTGKLEQYF. The DNA of the CDR3 is TGTGCCACTGGGACGGGAAAGCTCGAGCAGTACTTC.

This chain connects TRBV3-1 to TRBJ1-1; D uncertain. Germline values: CDR1 LGHDT, CDR2 YNNKEL (reference sequence). Trimming stripped 4 bases from V and 10 bases from J, with 13 bases between. CDR3 length: 12 residues. CDR3 DNA sequence: TGTGCCAGCAGCCCCAACGGAGGGCCAGCTTTCTTT. It yields the protein CASSPNGGPAFF.

The chain is built from TRBV18 and TRBJ2-4, with a possible D match to TRBD2 (5 bases). The CDR3 is 14 residues long. Deletions cut 3 bases from V and 1 base from J, with 7 bases between. The germline V gene has CDR1 KGHSH and CDR2 LQKENI. The CDR3 DNA reads TGTGCCAGCTCACCGGAGGCGGCCAAAAACATTCAGTACTTC. As protein: CASSPEAAKNIQYF.

V gene TRBV18 combines with J gene TRBJ1-1; the D gene is possibly TRBD1 (5 bases). In germline, CDR1 is KGHSH, CDR2 LQKENI. V lost 3 bases and J 7 bases, leaving 18 bases between the germline ends. The CDR3 consists of 15 residues. For the CDR3, the DNA is TGTGCCAGCTCACCTTCGAATGTGGGGGGAGGTGAAGCTTTCTTT. Residues: CASSPSNVGGGEAFF.

This clonotype came up once. The V call is TRBV12-3 or TRBV12-4, the J call TRBJ1-5; D gene unclear. The V end was cut by 3 bases, the J end by 0 bases, with 12 bases between. This CDR3 has 16 residues. In nucleotides, the CDR3 is TGTGCCAGCAGTTTCTACGGGCCCTATAGCAATCAGCCCCAGCATTTT. Amino acid sequence: CASSFYGPYSNQPQHF.

The chain is built from TRBV28 and TRBJ1-6; D is unresolved. V shed 5 bases and J shed 7 bases, with 15 bases lying between them. CDR3 length: 15 amino acids. Germline V gene lookup returns CDR1 MDHEN and CDR2 SYDVKM. The CDR3 DNA follows: TGTGCCAGCAGTACAATATTAACCGGGAATTCACCCCTCCACTTT. Amino acids: CASSTILTGNSPLHF.

Here the CDR3 DNA reads TGTGCCAGCAGCCCCCTGGGGGGACGGGCCTCCTACGAGCAGTACTTC. Protein: CASSPLGGRASYEQYF. This rearrangement joins TRBV3-1 to TRBJ2-7, with D possibly being TRBD2 (6 bases). Per the germline V gene, CDR1 is LGHDT and CDR2 is YNNKEL (reference sequence). This CDR3 has 16 amino acids. V gave up 4 bases and J gave up 0 bases, with 16 bases separating them.

The rearrangement uses TRBV4-2 and TRBJ2-5; perhaps D is TRBD1 or TRBD2 (5 bases each). The CDR3 spans 17 residues. Trimming cost V 4 bases and J 4 bases, with 22 bases left between them. CDR1 and CDR2 from the germline V gene are LGHNA and YNFKEQ. The CDR3 DNA sequence: TGTGCCAGCAGCCCGGGAACGGGGCGTTCCGTGGGAGAGACCCAGTACTTC. Translation: CASSPGTGRSVGETQYF.

The gene calls are TRBV12-3 or TRBV12-4 and TRBJ2-3; 12 bases agree with TRBD2. This CDR3 is built from 17 residues. V lost 6 bases to trimming and J lost 2 bases; unmatched junction nucleotides: 9. CDR3: CASSAGLAGFLTDTQYF. The CDR3 DNA follows: TGTGCCAGCAGCGCTGGACTAGCGGGGTTCCTCACAGATACGCAGTATTTT.

The V call is TRBV5-6, the J call TRBJ1-1; D ambiguous. The V gene's germline CDR1 is SGHDT and CDR2 YYEEEE. The CDR3 length is 12 residues. V was pared by 0 bases and J by 6 bases, with 6 bases between. CDR3 in DNA: TGTGCCAGCAGCTTGGAGGCATCTGAAGCTTTCTTT. Protein sequence: CASSLEASEAFF.